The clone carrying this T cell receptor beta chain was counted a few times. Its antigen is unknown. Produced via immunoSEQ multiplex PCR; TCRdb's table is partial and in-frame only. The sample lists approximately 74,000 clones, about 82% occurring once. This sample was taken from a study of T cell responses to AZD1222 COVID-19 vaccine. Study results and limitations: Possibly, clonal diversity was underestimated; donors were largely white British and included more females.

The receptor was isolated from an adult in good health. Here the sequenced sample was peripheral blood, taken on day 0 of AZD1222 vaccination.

The CDR3 protein is CASSLLAGTSTDTQYF. DNA of the CDR3: TGTGCCAGCAGCCTACTAGCGGGAACTAGCACAGATACGCAGTATTTT. The gene calls are TRBV11-3 and TRBJ2-3, with TRBD2 matching 10 bases. The CDR3 runs to 16 residues. CDR1 is SGHNT and CDR2 is YENEEA in the germline V gene. V lost 5 bases to trimming and J lost 0 bases; unmatched junction nucleotides: 5.